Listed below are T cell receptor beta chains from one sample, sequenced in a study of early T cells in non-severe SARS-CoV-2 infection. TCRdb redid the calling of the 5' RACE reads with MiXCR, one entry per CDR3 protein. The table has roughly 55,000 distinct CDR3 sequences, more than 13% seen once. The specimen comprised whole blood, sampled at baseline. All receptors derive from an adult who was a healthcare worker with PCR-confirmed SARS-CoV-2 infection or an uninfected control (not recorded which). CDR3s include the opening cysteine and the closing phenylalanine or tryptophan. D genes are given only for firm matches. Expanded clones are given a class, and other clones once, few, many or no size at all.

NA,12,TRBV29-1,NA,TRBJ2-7,CSARGEAYEQYF,TGCAGCGCCAGGGGTGAAGCCTACGAGCAGTACTTC
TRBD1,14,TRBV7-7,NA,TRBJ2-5,CASSPFPGGETQYF,TGTGCTAGCAGCCCCTTCCCAGGGGGAGAGACCCAGTACTTC
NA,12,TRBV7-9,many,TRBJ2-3,CASSAGTDTQYF,TGTGCCAGCAGCGCAGGGACAGATACGCAGTATTTT
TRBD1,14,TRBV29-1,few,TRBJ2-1,CSGRDRGMFNEQFF,TGCAGCGGGCGGGACAGGGGCATGTTCAATGAGCAGTTCTTC
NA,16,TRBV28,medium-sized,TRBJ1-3,CASSESWGFSGNTIYF,TGTGCCAGCAGCGAGAGCTGGGGGTTCTCTGGAAACACCATATATTTT
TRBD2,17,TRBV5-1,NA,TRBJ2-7,CASSLAGDRTPLGEQYF,TGCGCCAGCAGCCTTGCGGGGGACCGAACCCCCCTGGGCGAGCAGTACTTC
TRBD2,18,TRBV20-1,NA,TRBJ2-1,CSARDPGPSGGPHNEQFF,TGCAGTGCTAGAGATCCGGGGCCTAGCGGGGGGCCGCACAATGAGCAGTTCTTC
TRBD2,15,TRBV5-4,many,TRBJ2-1,CASTSPLAGNNEQFF,TGTGCCAGCACCAGTCCCCTAGCGGGTAACAATGAGCAGTTCTTC
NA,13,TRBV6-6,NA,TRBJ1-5,CASSIPGPEPQHF,TGTGCCAGCAGCATCCCAGGTCCGGAGCCCCAGCATTTT
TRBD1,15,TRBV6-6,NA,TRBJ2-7,CASTPQGARIHEQYF,TGTGCCAGCACCCCCCAGGGGGCGAGGATCCACGAGCAGTACTTC
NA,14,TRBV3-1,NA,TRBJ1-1,CASSQVLGRTEAFF,TGTGCCAGCAGCCAAGTGTTGGGGCGGACTGAAGCTTTCTTT
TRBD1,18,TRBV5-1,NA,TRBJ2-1,CASSGTGGGGRTYNEQFF,TGCGCCAGCAGCGGGACAGGGGGCGGCGGGAGGACGTACAATGAGCAGTTCTTC
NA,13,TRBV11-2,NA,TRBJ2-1,CASSLEEGNEQFF,TGTGCCAGCAGCTTAGAGGAGGGGAATGAGCAGTTCTTC
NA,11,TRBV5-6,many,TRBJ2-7,CASSIPGEQYF,TGTGCCAGCAGCATCCCGGGCGAGCAGTACTTC
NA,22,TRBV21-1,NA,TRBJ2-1,CASSSRTRRRLNGTSGSNEQFF,TGTGCCAGCAGCTCTCGCACCCGTAGGAGACTCAACGGGACTAGCGGGAGCAATGAGCAGTTCTTC
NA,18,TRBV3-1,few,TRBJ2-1,CASSQILLLAKTRNEQFF,TGTGCCAGCAGCCAGATCCTTTTGTTGGCGAAGACCCGTAATGAGCAGTTCTTC
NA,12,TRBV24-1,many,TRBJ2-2,CATSDYAGELFF,TGTGCCACCAGTGATTACGCCGGGGAGCTGTTTTTT
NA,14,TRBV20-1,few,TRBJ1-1,CSARSNGGNTEAFF,TGCAGTGCTAGATCCAATGGGGGGAACACTGAAGCTTTCTTT
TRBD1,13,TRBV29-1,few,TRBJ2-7,CSVVPGQGYEQYF,TGCAGCGTCGTACCCGGACAGGGCTACGAGCAGTACTTC
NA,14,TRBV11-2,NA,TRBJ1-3,CASRSLRDRNTIYF,TGTGCCAGCAGATCTCTCAGGGATCGAAACACCATATATTTT
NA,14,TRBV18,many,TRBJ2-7,CASSPGTQVGEQYF,TGTGCCAGCTCACCCGGGACCCAAGTGGGCGAGCAGTACTTC
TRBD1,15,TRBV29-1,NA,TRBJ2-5,CSVEDLEGARETQYF,TGCAGCGTTGAAGATCTTGAGGGGGCGCGGGAGACCCAGTACTTC
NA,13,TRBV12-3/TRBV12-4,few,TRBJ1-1,CASSLRQAYEAFF,TGTGCCAGCAGTTTAAGGCAGGCTTATGAAGCTTTCTTT
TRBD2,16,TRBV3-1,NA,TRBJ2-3,CASSQVVAGGPDTQYF,TGTGCCAGCAGCCAAGTGGTAGCGGGGGGGCCGGATACGCAGTATTTT
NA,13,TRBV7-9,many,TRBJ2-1,CASSLYEYNEQFF,TGTGCCAGCAGCTTATACGAATACAATGAGCAGTTCTTC
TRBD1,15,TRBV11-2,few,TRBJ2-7,CASSLPGQMIYEQYF,TGTGCCAGCAGCCTACCGGGACAGATGATCTACGAGCAGTACTTC
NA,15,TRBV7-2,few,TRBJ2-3,CASSRGRGLTDTQYF,TGTGCCAGCAGCAGGGGCCGGGGGCTCACAGATACGCAGTATTTT
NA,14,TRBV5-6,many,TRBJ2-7,CASSLYAGTYEQYF,TGTGCCAGCAGCTTGTATGCAGGGACCTACGAGCAGTACTTC
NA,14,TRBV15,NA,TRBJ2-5,CATSRADSQETQYF,TGTGCCACCAGCAGAGCAGATAGCCAAGAGACCCAGTACTTC
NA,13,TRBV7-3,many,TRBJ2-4,CASSLGAKNIQYF,TGTGCCAGCAGCTTGGGAGCCAAAAACATTCAGTACTTC
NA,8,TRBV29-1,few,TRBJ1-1,CSAREAFF,TGCAGCGCCCGAGAAGCTTTCTTT
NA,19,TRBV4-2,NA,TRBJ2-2,CASSQIALTSFSNTGELFF,TGTGCCAGCAGCCAGATAGCGTTGACTAGTTTCTCGAACACCGGGGAGCTGTTTTTT
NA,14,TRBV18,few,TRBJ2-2,CASSPRDSTGELFF,TGTGCCAGCTCCCCGAGGGACTCCACCGGGGAGCTGTTTTTT